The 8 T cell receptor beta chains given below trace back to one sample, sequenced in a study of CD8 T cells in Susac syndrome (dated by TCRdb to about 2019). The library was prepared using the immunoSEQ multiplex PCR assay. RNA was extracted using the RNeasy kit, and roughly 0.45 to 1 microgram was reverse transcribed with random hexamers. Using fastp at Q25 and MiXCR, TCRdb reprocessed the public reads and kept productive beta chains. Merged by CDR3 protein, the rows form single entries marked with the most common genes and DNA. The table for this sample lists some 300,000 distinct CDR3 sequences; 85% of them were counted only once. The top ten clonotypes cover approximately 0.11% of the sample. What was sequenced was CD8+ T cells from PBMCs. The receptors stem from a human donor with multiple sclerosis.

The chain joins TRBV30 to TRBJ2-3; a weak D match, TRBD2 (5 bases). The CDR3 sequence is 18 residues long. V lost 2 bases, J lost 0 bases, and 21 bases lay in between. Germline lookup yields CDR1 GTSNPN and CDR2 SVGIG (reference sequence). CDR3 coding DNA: TGTGCCTGGAGTCCGATTCAGGCTAGCAGCCCTAGCACAGATACGCAGTATTTT. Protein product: CAWSPIQASSPSTDTQYF.

The CDR3 DNA reads TGTGCCAGCAGTTTGATTGTGCAGGGGATTGGGACCGGGGAGCTGTTTTTT. Translating it yields CASSLIVQGIGTGELFF. This chain links TRBV28 with TRBJ2-2; a weak D match, TRBD1 (6 bases). This CDR3 region has 17 residues. V was clipped by 3 bases and J by 5 bases, with 19 bases between them. Germline V gene lookup returns CDR1 MDHEN and CDR2 SYDVKM.

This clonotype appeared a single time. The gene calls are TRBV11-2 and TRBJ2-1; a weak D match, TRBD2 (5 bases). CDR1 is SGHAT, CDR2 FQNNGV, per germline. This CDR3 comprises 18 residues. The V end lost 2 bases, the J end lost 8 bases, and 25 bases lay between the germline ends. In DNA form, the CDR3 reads TGTGCCAGCAGCTTAAACCCCGTGAGGGCGAGATTATTCCATGAGCAGTTCTTC. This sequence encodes CASSLNPVRARLFHEQFF. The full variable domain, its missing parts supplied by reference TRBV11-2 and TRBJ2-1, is EAGVAQSPRYKIIEKRQSVAFWCNPISGHATLYWYQQILGQGPKLLIQFQNNGVVDDSQLPKDRFSAERLKGVDSTLKIQPAKLEDSAVYLCASSLNPVRARLFHEQFFGPGTRLTVL.

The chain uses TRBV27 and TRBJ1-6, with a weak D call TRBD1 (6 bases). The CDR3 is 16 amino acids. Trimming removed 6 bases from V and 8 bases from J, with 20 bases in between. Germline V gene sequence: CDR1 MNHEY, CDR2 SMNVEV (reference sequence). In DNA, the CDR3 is TGTGCCAGCAGCCCCGTCGGCAGGGGAGGGTATTCACCCCTCCACTTT. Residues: CASSPVGRGGYSPLHF.

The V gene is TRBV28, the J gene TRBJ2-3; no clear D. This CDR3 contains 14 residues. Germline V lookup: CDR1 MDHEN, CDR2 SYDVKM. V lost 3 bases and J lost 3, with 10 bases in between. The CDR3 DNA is TGTGCCAGCAGTTTGACCCCTGGGACAGATACGCAGTATTTT. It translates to CASSLTPGTDTQYF.

CDR3 residues: CASSLDRGHGYTF. CDR3 nucleotide sequence: TGTGCCAGCAGTTTAGACAGGGGGCATGGCTACACCTTC. The genes are TRBV27 and TRBJ1-2, with 10 bases fitting TRBD1. V was pared by 2 bases and J by 6 bases, with 0 bases of the junction left unmatched. The CDR3 runs to 13 residues. Germline V gene lookup returns CDR1 MNHEY and CDR2 SMNVEV (reference sequence).

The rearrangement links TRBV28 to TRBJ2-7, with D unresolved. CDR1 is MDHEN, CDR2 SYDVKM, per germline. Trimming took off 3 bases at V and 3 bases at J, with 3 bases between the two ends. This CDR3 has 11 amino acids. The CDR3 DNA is TGTGCCAGCAGTTTTGTCTACGAGCAGTACTTC. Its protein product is CASSFVYEQYF.

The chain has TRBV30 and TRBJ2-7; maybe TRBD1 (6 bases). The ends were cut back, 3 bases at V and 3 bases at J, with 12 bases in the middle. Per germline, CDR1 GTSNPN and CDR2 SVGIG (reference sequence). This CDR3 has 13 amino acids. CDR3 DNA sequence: TGTGCCTGGAGAAACGACAGGAGCTACGAGCAGTACTTC. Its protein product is CAWRNDRSYEQYF.